The clone carrying this TCR beta chain was observed at least ten times. Its antigen is not known. This sample was taken from a study of human T cells and chemical hapten exposure. The study's findings and limits: With DPC sensitization, TCRs exceeding 1 in 1000 frequency showed no change.

V lost 0 bases to trimming and J lost 1 base, with 8 bases between them. Germline values: CDR1 LGHNA, CDR2 YNFKEQ. The CDR3 extends over 15 amino acids. Original analysis: From roughly 23,000 to 640,000 TCRs were found per sample, with a median of around 96,000. MiXCR, run by TCRdb on the RACE reads, gives a single entry per CDR3 protein. TCRdb, rather than the study authors, made the V and J calls. The sample holds 350,000 to 400,000 distinct CDR3 sequences, around 5.5% seen once. Time point defined: pre-sensitization, week 0. Treatment in this sample: therapeutic diphenylcyclopropenone sensitization with weekly scalp DPC. Drawing of blood took place ahead of applying each patch test. Non-pregnant alopecia patients aged 18 to 70, suitable for DPC therapy.

The rearrangement uses TRBV4-2 and TRBJ2-3; D is ambiguous. The clonotype originates from a woman aged 50 to 60 with alopecia areata. Some clones in this sample may be carry-over from other donors' samples. The material sequenced was whole blood, taken in connection with sensitization to the hapten diphenylcyclopropenone (DPC). The CDR3 loop is CASSQDARGTDTQYF. CDR3 sequence (DNA): TGTGCCAGCAGCCAAGATGCACGGGGCACAGATACGCAGTATTTT.